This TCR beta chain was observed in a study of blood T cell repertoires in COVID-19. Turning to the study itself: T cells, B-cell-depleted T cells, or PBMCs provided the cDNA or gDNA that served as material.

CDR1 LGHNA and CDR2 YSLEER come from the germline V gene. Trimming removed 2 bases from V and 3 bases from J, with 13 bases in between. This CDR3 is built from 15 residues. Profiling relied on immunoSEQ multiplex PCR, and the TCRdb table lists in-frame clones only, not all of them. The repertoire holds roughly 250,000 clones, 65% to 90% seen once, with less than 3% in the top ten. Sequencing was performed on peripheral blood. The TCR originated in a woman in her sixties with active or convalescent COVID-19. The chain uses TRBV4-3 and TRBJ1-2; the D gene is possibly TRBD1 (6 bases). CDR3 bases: TGCGCCAGCAGCCAATTGGGGGCGCAGGACTATGGCTACACCTTC. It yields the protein CASSQLGAQDYGYTF.